This T cell receptor (beta chain) was sequenced for a study of T-cell memory formation after mild COVID-19. TCRdb passed the 5' RACE reads through MiXCR, listing each CDR3 protein once. The sample carries roughly 550,000 distinct CDR3 sequences, around 21% recorded once. V was trimmed by 0 bases and J by 3 bases, leaving 12 bases between them. The CDR3 is 15 residues long. CDR1 is MNHEY, CDR2 SMNVEV, per germline (reference sequence). The sequencing sample was made of PBMCs or a T cell subset sorted from them (not recorded which). The chain employs TRBV27 and TRBJ2-7; the D call may be TRBD1 or TRBD2 (5 bases each). The sequence derives from an adult woman who had mild COVID-19 (a few samples of this study predate the infection). Cell type and time point are not known. The CDR3 reads CASSLSGASYYEQYF. The CDR3 DNA reads TGTGCCAGCAGTTTATCCGGGGCTTCTTACTACGAGCAGTACTTC.